These 3 T cell receptor beta chains came from one sample sequenced in a study of T-cell memory formation after mild COVID-19. From the 5' RACE reads, TCRdb called clonotypes with MiXCR, one entry per CDR3 protein. The repertoire holds about 360,000 distinct CDR3 sequences, about an eighth seen once, with roughly 22% in the top ten. The sample taken for sequencing was PBMCs or a T cell subset sorted from them (not recorded which). The receptors here all came from a young man who had mild COVID-19 (a few samples of this study predate the infection). Cell type and time point are not known.

This clonotype was detected only a few times. V and J are TRBV12-3 or TRBV12-4 and TRBJ2-3, with D possibly matching TRBD1 (5 bases). The CDR3 is made up of 12 amino acids. V lost 5 bases, J lost 7 bases, and 10 bases lay in between. For the CDR3, the DNA is TGTGCCAGCAGTACTTCAGGGTATACGCAGTATTTT. Translated: CASSTSGYTQYF.

This clonotype has just a few counts. This sequence joins TRBV5-1 and TRBJ1-2; 10 bases line up with TRBD1. Trimming at V came to 4 bases and at J to 4 bases, leaving 7 bases not matched to a gene. The CDR3 sequence is 15 residues long. CDR1 is SGHRS and CDR2 is YFSETQ in the germline V gene. CDR3 in amino acids: CASSLRDRGRYGYTF. CDR3 in DNA: TGCGCCAGCAGCCTACGGGACAGGGGACGCTATGGCTACACCTTC.

The sample holds a few counts of this clonotype. The chain couples TRBV2 to TRBJ2-2; 11 bases match TRBD2. The CDR3 spans 15 residues. V lost 4 bases to trimming and J lost 3 bases; unmatched junction nucleotides: 1. Looked up from germline, CDR1 is SNHLY and CDR2 is FYNNEI. The CDR3 DNA is TGTGCCAGCAGTGTTAGCGGGGGGGACACCGGGGAGCTGTTTTTT. It is translated as CASSVSGGDTGELFF.